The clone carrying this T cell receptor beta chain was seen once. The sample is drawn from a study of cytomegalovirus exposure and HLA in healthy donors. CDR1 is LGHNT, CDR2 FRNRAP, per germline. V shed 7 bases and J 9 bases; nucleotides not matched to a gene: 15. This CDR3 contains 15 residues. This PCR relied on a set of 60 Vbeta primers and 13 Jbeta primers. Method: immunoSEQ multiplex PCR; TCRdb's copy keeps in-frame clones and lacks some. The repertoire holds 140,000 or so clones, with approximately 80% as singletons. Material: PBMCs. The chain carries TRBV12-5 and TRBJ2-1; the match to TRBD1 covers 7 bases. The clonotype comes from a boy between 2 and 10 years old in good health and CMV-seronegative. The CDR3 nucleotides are TGTGCTAGTGCCCCCGCCGTAGGGGGCCTAGGTGAGCAGTTCTTC. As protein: CASAPAVGGLGEQFF.